This passage covers 12 T cell receptor beta chains from one sample sequenced in a study of OX40 agonist ivuxolimab in advanced cancers. Using immunoSEQ multiplex PCR, the repertoire was profiled, and TCRdb retains in-frame clones only, with some absent. This table holds some 70,000 clones, approximately 78% found once. Source: CD4+ or CD8+ T cells sorted from blood, taken in a trial of the OX40 agonist ivuxolimab. The receptors shown here come from an adult with an advanced solid tumor such as melanoma, head and neck, liver or kidney cancer.

The V call is TRBV11-3, the J call TRBJ1-1; D not certain. The CDR3 runs to 14 residues. V lost 2 bases and J lost 0, with 7 bases in between. Germline CDR1 SGHNT, CDR2 YENEEA. The CDR3 sequence: CASSLQVMNTEAFF. DNA for the CDR3: TGTGCCAGCAGCTTACAGGTCATGAACACTGAAGCTTTCTTT.

This clone was detected once. The chain has TRBV18 and TRBJ1-3, with TRBD1 matching 7 bases. Germline V gene sequence: CDR1 KGHSH, CDR2 LQKENI. The junction had 7 bases not matched to a gene; V was cut back by 1 base and J by 4 bases. The CDR3 runs to 16 residues. The CDR3 loop is CASSPQEGAPGNTIYF. The CDR3 DNA reads as TGTGCCAGCTCACCACAAGAGGGGGCGCCGGGAAACACCATATATTTT.

The chain links TRBV5-8 to TRBJ1-2; D gene unclear. CDR3 length: 14 residues. V lost 4 bases and J lost 4, with 14 bases in between. Per germline, CDR1 SGHTS and CDR2 YDEGEE. The CDR3 loop is CASSAIYIGYGYTF. The CDR3 DNA reads TGTGCCAGCAGCGCCATCTATATCGGCTATGGCTACACCTTC.

This clone was counted a single time. CDR3 sequence reads: CASSLILGVQETQYF. CDR3 coding DNA: TGTGCCAGCAGCTTAATTCTGGGGGTCCAAGAGACCCAGTACTTC. This chain uses TRBV11-2 with TRBJ2-5; D tentatively reads TRBD1 or TRBD2 (5 bases each). The CDR3 extends over 15 amino acids. Trimming pared 2 bases from V and 1 base from J, leaving 11 bases between. Per germline, CDR1 SGHAT and CDR2 FQNNGV.

This clone was picked up one time. This chain uses TRBV7-9 with TRBJ1-2, with a tentative D call TRBD1 (5 bases). Per germline, CDR1 SEHNR and CDR2 FQNEAQ (reference sequence). The CDR3 loop spans 12 amino acids. V lost 5 bases, J lost 7 bases, and 11 bases lay in between. DNA of the CDR3: TGTGCCAGCAGCCTCGACAGATTTGGCTACACCTTC. It codes for CASSLDRFGYTF.

This clone has a single count. V is TRBV28 and J is TRBJ1-1, with TRBD1 matching over 7 bases. This CDR3 is 13 amino acids long. Unmatched junction bases numbered 9, after V lost 6 bases and J lost 8 bases. Germline V gene lookup returns CDR1 MDHEN and CDR2 SYDVKM. The DNA of the CDR3 is TGTGCCAGCAGAAAGGGGGGAGGGGGCGAAGCTTTCTTT. The encoded protein is CASRKGGGGEAFF. Full variable domain (remainder filled in from reference TRBV28 and TRBJ1-1): DVKVTQSSRYLVKRTGEKVFLECVQDMDHENMFWYRQDPGLGLRLIYFSYDVKMKEKGDIPEGYSVSREKKERFSLILESASTNQTSMYLCASRKGGGGEAFFGQGTRLTVV.

This chain connects TRBV18 to TRBJ1-6; 9 nucleotides agree with TRBD1. V gave up 4 bases and J gave up 7 bases; unmatched junction bases: 5. The CDR3 covers 15 residues. Germline V gives CDR1 KGHSH, CDR2 LQKENI. This CDR3 is CASSLQGAGNSPLHF. The CDR3 DNA reads TGTGCCAGCTCACTACAGGGGGCCGGGAATTCACCCCTCCACTTT. The full variable domain, rest sourced from reference TRBV18 and TRBJ1-6, is NAGVMQNPRHLVRRRGQEARLRCSPMKGHSHVYWYRQLPEEGLKFMVYLQKENIIDESGMPKERFSAEFPKEGPSILRIQQVVRGDSAAYFCASSLQGAGNSPLHFGNGTRLTVT.

The rearrangement joins TRBV4-1 to TRBJ1-2; 10 nucleotides match TRBD1. Germline trimming cut 7 bases from V and 0 bases from J; bases unmatched to any gene: 2. CDR1 is MGHRA and CDR2 is YSYEKL in the germline V gene. The CDR3 sequence is 14 residues long. The CDR3 reads CASKGTGANYGYTF. CDR3 nucleotide sequence: TGCGCCAGCAAGGGGACAGGGGCTAACTATGGCTACACCTTC.

V and J are TRBV28 and TRBJ2-3, with 15 nucleotides matching TRBD2. Trimming cost V 3 bases and J 5 bases; bases outside gene matches: 15. The germline gives CDR1 MDHEN, CDR2 SYDVKM. The CDR3 is made up of 20 amino acids. The CDR3 reads CASSFEGRGLAGGFEDTQYF. CDR3 nucleotides: TGTGCCAGCAGTTTCGAGGGCAGGGGACTAGCGGGAGGATTTGAAGATACGCAGTATTTT.

The V gene is TRBV14, the J gene TRBJ1-3; 9 bases are a match to TRBD1. CDR1 SGHDN and CDR2 FVKESK come from the germline V gene. The CDR3 is made up of 15 amino acids. V was pared by 5 bases and J by 4 bases, with 6 bases of the junction left unmatched. CDR3 coding DNA: TGTGCCAGCAGCTTACAGGGGGCGTCCGGAAACACCATATATTTT. It translates to CASSLQGASGNTIYF.

CDR3 amino acids: CASKRWETSYEQYF. Here the CDR3 DNA reads TGTGCCAGCAAGCGGTGGGAGACTTCCTACGAGCAGTACTTC. The rearrangement joins TRBV2 to TRBJ2-7; the D gene is possibly TRBD2 (5 bases). V shed 7 bases and J shed 1 base, with 14 bases lying between them. The CDR3 runs to 14 residues. The germline V gene has CDR1 SNHLY and CDR2 FYNNEI. The complete variable domain, with remaining parts taken from reference TRBV2 and TRBJ2-7, reads EPEVTQTPSHQVTQMGQEVILRCVPISNHLYFYWYRQILGQKVEFLVSFYNNEISEKSEIFDDQFSVERPDGSNFTLKIRSTKLEDSAMYFCASKRWETSYEQYFGPGTRLTVT.

The genes are TRBV19 and TRBJ1-2, with 9 positions matching TRBD1. Trimming took 5 bases from V and 4 from J; bases not matched to a gene: 5. The CDR3 runs 14 residues. Germline-derived CDR1 and CDR2 are LNHDA and SQIVND (reference sequence). CDR3 loop: CASSLRQGVYGYTF. The CDR3 DNA is TGTGCCAGTAGTCTCAGACAGGGGGTCTATGGCTACACCTTC.